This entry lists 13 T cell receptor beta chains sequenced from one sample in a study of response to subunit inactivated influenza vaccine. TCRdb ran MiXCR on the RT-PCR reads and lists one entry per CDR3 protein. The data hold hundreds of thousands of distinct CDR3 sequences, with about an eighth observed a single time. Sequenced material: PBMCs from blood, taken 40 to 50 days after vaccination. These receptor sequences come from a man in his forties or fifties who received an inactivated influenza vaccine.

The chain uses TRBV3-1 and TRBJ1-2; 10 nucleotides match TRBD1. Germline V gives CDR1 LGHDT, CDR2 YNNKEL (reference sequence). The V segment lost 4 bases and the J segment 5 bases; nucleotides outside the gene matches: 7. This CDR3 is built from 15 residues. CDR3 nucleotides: TGTGCCAGCAGCCCTCGGGGACAGGGGATATATGGCTACACCTTC. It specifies CASSPRGQGIYGYTF.

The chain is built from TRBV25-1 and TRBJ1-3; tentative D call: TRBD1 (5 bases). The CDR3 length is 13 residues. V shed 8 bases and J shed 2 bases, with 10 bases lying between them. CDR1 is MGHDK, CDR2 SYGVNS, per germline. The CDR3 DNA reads TGTGCCAGCGGAGGGACGGCTGGAAACACCATATATTTT. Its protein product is CASGGTAGNTIYF.

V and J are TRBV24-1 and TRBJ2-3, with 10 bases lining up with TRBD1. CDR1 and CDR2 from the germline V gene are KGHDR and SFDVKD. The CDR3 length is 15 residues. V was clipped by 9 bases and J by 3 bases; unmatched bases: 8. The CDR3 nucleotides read TGTGCCACCGCGCTGACAGGGGGCGCGACAGATACGCAGTATTTT. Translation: CATALTGGATDTQYF.

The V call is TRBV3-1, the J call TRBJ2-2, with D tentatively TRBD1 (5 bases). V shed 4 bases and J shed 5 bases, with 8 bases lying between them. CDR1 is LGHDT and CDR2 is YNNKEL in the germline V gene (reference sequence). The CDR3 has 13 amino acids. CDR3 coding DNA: TGTGCCAGCAGCCCTCACAGGACCGGGGAGCTGTTTTTT. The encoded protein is CASSPHRTGELFF.

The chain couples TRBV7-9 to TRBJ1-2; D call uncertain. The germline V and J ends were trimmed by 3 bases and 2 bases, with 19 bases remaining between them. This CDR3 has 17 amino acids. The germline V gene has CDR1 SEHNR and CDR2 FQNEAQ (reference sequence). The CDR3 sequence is CASSFGQVSYENYGYTF. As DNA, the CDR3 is TGTGCCAGCAGCTTCGGGCAGGTTTCATATGAAAACTATGGCTACACCTTC.

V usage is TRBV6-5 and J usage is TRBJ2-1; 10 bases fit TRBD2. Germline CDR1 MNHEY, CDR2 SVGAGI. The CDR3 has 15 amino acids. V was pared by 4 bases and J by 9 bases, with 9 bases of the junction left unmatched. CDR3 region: CASSFGSGGATEQFF. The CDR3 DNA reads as TGTGCCAGCAGTTTTGGGAGCGGGGGGGCGACTGAGCAGTTCTTC.

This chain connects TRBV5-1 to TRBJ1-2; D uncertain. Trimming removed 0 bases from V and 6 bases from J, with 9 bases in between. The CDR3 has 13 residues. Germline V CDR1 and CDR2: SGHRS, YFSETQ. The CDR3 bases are TGCGCCAGCAGCTTGGCTGATTTGAATGGCTACACCTTC. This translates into CASSLADLNGYTF.

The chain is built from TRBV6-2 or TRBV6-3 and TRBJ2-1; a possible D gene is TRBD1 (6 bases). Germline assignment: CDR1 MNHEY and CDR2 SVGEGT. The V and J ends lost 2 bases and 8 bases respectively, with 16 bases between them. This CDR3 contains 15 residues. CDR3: CASSYLGAGEYEQFF. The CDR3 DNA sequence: TGTGCCAGCAGTTACCTCGGTGCAGGGGAATATGAGCAGTTCTTC.

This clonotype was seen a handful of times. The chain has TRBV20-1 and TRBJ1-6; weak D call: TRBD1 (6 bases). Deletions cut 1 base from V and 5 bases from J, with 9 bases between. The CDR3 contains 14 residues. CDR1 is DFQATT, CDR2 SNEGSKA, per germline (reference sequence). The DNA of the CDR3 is TGCAGTGCTAGAGCTGACAGGAATAATTCACCCCTCCACTTT. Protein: CSARADRNNSPLHF.

CDR3 nucleotides: TGCAGCGTTGGACAGGAAGGTCAGCCCCAGCATTTT. It codes for CSVGQEGQPQHF. V gene TRBV29-1 combines with J gene TRBJ1-5; maybe TRBD1 (6 bases). This CDR3 is 12 amino acids long. Trimming left V 4 bases short and J 6 bases short, with 10 bases between. The germline gives CDR1 SQVTM, CDR2 ANQGSEA.

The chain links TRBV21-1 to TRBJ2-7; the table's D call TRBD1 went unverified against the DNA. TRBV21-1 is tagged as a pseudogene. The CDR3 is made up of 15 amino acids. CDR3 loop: CASTPGGWSSYEQYF. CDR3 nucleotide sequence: TGTGCCAGCACCCCAGGGGGTTGGAGCTCCTACGAGCAGTACTTC.

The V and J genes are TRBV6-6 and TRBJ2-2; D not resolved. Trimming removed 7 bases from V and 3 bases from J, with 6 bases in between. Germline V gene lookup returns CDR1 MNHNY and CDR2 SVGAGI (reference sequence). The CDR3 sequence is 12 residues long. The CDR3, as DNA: TGTGCCAGCACTGGGTACACCGGGGAGCTGTTTTTT. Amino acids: CASTGYTGELFF.

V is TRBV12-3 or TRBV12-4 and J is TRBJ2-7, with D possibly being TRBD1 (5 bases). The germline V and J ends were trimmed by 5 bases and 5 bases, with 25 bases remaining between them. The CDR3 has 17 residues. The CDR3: CASSDRLTGPETDEQYF. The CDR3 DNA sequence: TGTGCCAGCAGTGACAGATTGACGGGCCCAGAAACCGACGAGCAGTACTTC.